The next 26 T cell receptor beta chains were all read from a single sample in a study of shared clonotypes between healthy human individuals. Measured with immunoSEQ multiplex PCR; TCRdb has only the in-frame clones, and not every one. Of approximately 620,000 clones listed, approximately 97% are singletons. The sequenced sample was naive CD4+ T cells sorted from blood. Subset indicated: CD45RA+ positively selected. The receptors derive from a woman younger than 45 in good health.

J is TRBJ1-5 and V is TRBV6-5; no reliable D call. The CDR3 contains 13 residues. Trimming took off 6 bases at V and 6 bases at J, with 12 bases between the two ends. Per the germline V gene, CDR1 is MNHEY and CDR2 is SVGAGI. CDR3 loop: CASSNQYFQPQHF. CDR3 in DNA: TGTGCCAGCAGCAATCAATACTTTCAGCCCCAGCATTTT.

V gene TRBV23-1 combines with J gene TRBJ2-3; tentatively, D is TRBD2 (5 bases). TRBV23-1 is an open reading frame whose function is uncertain. V lost 8 bases, J lost 2 bases, and 14 bases lay in between. The length of the CDR3 is 14 residues. CDR3 sequence reads: CASGPWESTDTQYF. In DNA form, the CDR3 reads TGCGCCAGCGGCCCCTGGGAGTCCACAGATACGCAGTATTTT.

V usage is TRBV28 and J usage is TRBJ2-4; 11 positions agree with TRBD2. The CDR3 has 14 residues. The trim removed 6 bases at V and 8 bases at J, leaving 6 bases unmatched. Germline V CDR1 and CDR2: MDHEN, SYDVKM. The CDR3 sequence is CASRGTSGSDIQYF. The CDR3 coding sequence is TGTGCCAGCAGGGGTACTAGCGGGAGCGACATTCAGTACTTC. The entire variable domain, with the rest obtained from reference TRBV28 and TRBJ2-4, is as follows: DVKVTQSSRYLVKRTGEKVFLECVQDMDHENMFWYRQDPGLGLRLIYFSYDVKMKEKGDIPEGYSVSREKKERFSLILESASTNQTSMYLCASRGTSGSDIQYFGAGTRLSVL.

This chain joins TRBV5-1 and TRBJ2-1; 12 bases are a match to TRBD2. CDR1 is SGHRS and CDR2 is YFSETQ in the germline V gene. The CDR3 runs 14 residues. J was trimmed by 8 bases and V by 4 bases; bases with no gene match: 4. The chain's CDR3 is CASSRTSGIYEQFF. The CDR3 nucleotides are TGCGCCAGCAGCCGGACTAGCGGGATCTATGAGCAGTTCTTC.

This chain uses TRBV4-2 with TRBJ2-2; TRBD2 agrees at 8 bases. CDR1 LGHNA and CDR2 YNFKEQ come from the germline V gene. The CDR3 sequence is 15 residues long. The ends lost 0 bases at V and 4 bases at J; junction bases unmatched: 1. CDR3 sequence (DNA): TGTGCCAGCAGCCAAGATAGCGGGATCACCGGGGAGCTGTTTTTT. This sequence encodes CASSQDSGITGELFF.

This chain joins TRBV25-1 and TRBJ2-7, with 7 nucleotides matching TRBD1. The V gene's germline CDR1 is MGHDK and CDR2 SYGVNS. V was pared by 0 bases and J by 5 bases, with 4 bases of the junction left unmatched. The CDR3 length is 14 residues. CDR3 in DNA: TGTGCCAGCAGTGAATACGACAGGGTCCACGAGCAGTACTTC. Translated: CASSEYDRVHEQYF.

The gene calls are TRBV6-6 and TRBJ1-5; D unclear. V was cut by 5 bases and J by 5 bases, with 7 bases left in between. The CDR3 is made up of 12 amino acids. Germline CDR1 is MNHNY and CDR2 is SVGAGI (reference sequence). The CDR3 DNA reads as TGTGCCAGCAGTCACGATGATCAGCCCCAGCATTTT. It translates to CASSHDDQPQHF.

The V gene is TRBV28, the J gene TRBJ2-7; D remains ambiguous. Trimming took off 2 bases at V and 0 bases at J, with 8 bases between the two ends. CDR1 is MDHEN, CDR2 SYDVKM, per germline. There are 14 residues in the CDR3. The CDR3 sequence: CASSLVQSSYEQYF. The CDR3 coding sequence is TGTGCCAGCAGTTTAGTTCAGAGCTCCTACGAGCAGTACTTC.

The CDR3 region has the DNA TGTGCCAGCGGCTTCTCGGGGCTAACTAATGAAAAACTGTTTTTT. Amino acids: CASGFSGLTNEKLFF. The chain couples TRBV27 to TRBJ1-4, with D possibly TRBD1 on 5 matching bases. The germline V gene has CDR1 MNHEY and CDR2 SMNVEV (reference sequence). The V end was cut by 8 bases, the J end by 1 base, with 14 bases between. There are 15 residues in the CDR3.

V and J are TRBV27 and TRBJ1-1, with D unresolved. This CDR3 has 15 residues. CDR1 is MNHEY and CDR2 is SMNVEV in the germline V gene (reference sequence). V dropped 4 bases and J dropped 1 base, with 13 bases sitting between them. The CDR3 coding sequence is TGTGCCAGCAGTTCCCCAACAAACACGAACACTGAAGCTTTCTTT. Its protein is CASSSPTNTNTEAFF.

The chain has TRBV4-1 and TRBJ2-2; 8 bases are a match to TRBD2. The CDR3 runs to 17 residues. Trimming took 7 bases from V and 9 from J; bases not matched to a gene: 19. Germline assignment: CDR1 MGHRA and CDR2 YSYEKL. CDR3 in DNA: TGCGCCAGCAACTTCAAGCCAAGCGGGAGAGGGGAACGGGAGCTGTTTTTT. The encoded protein is CASNFKPSGRGERELFF.

The chain joins TRBV19 to TRBJ2-5; 8 positions match TRBD2. The CDR3 spans 15 residues. Looked up from germline, CDR1 is LNHDA and CDR2 is SQIVND (reference sequence). Trimming took 6 bases from V and 6 from J; bases not matched to a gene: 12. As DNA, the CDR3 is TGTGCCAGTAGATATTCGGCGGGAGGTATGCAGACCCAGTACTTC. This sequence encodes CASRYSAGGMQTQYF.

The CDR3 bases are TGTGCCTGGAGTTCTCACCCCAGGGGGGAAAAACTGTTTTTT. Amino acids: CAWSSHPRGEKLFF. The chain employs TRBV30 and TRBJ1-4, with 7 bases identical to TRBD1. This CDR3 has 14 residues. Trimming at V came to 2 bases and at J to 8 bases, leaving 8 bases not matched to a gene. Germline values: CDR1 GTSNPN, CDR2 SVGIG (reference sequence).

This chain joins TRBV5-1 and TRBJ2-7; 11 bases match TRBD2. The germline V gene has CDR1 SGHRS and CDR2 YFSETQ. V trimming: 6 bases; J trimming: 3 bases; junction bases outside the gene matches: 14. There are 17 residues in the CDR3. CDR3 in amino acids: CASTRQYTSGRVYEQYF. CDR3 in DNA: TGCGCCAGCACCCGCCAATATACTAGCGGGAGAGTCTACGAGCAGTACTTC.

V gene TRBV10-1 combines with J gene TRBJ1-3, with 9 nucleotides matching TRBD1. The CDR3 has 16 residues. V was clipped by 0 bases and J by 6 bases; unmatched bases: 6. Germline CDR1 and CDR2: WNHNN and SYGVQD (reference sequence). The CDR3 sequence is CASSESMTGGQNTIYF. CDR3 DNA: TGCGCCAGCAGTGAGTCGATGACAGGGGGACAAAACACCATATATTTT.

This chain uses TRBV13 with TRBJ2-7, with D possibly TRBD1 on 6 matching bases. V lost 7 bases, J lost 6 bases, and 13 bases lay in between. Germline V gives CDR1 PRHDT, CDR2 FYEKMQ (reference sequence). CDR3 length: 12 amino acids. CDR3 amino acids: CASTRDKIEQYF. CDR3 bases: TGTGCCAGCACTCGGGACAAAATCGAGCAGTACTTC.

The chain combines TRBV9 with TRBJ1-5; 9 bases line up with TRBD1. The V gene end was trimmed by 4 bases and the J gene end by 0 bases; junction bases not matched to a gene: 5. The CDR3 has 16 residues. Germline-derived CDR1 and CDR2 are SGDLS and YYNGEE. The CDR3 region has the DNA TGTGCCAGCAGCCCAGGGACAGGGTATAGCAATCAGCCCCAGCATTTT. Protein: CASSPGTGYSNQPQHF.

The chain is built from TRBV5-1 and TRBJ2-1, with 7 bases that match TRBD2. The CDR3 is 16 residues long. V lost 0 bases and J lost 0; bases outside the gene matches: 3. The germline gives CDR1 SGHRS, CDR2 YFSETQ. As DNA, the CDR3 is TGCGCCAGCAGCTTGGGTGGGAGGGCCTCCTACAATGAGCAGTTCTTC. Translation: CASSLGGRASYNEQFF.

V is TRBV10-3 and J is TRBJ2-1; 9 nucleotides align to TRBD2. The CDR3 is made up of 14 amino acids. Per the germline V gene, CDR1 is ENHRY and CDR2 is SYGVKD. J lost 9 bases, V lost 11 bases, and 14 bases had no gene match. The CDR3 protein is CAARPVSGGGEQFF. In DNA form, the CDR3 reads TGTGCCGCGAGACCAGTTAGCGGGGGAGGTGAGCAGTTCTTC.

The chain is built from TRBV28 and TRBJ2-7, with TRBD2 identical over 13 bases. CDR1 and CDR2 from the germline V gene are MDHEN and SYDVKM. V lost 3 bases to trimming and J lost 2 bases; unmatched junction nucleotides: 4. The CDR3 contains 16 residues. The CDR3 protein is CASSLSTSGRTYEQYF. Here the CDR3 DNA reads TGTGCCAGCAGTTTGTCGACTAGCGGGAGGACCTACGAGCAGTACTTC. Drawing the rest from reference TRBV28 and TRBJ2-7, the complete variable domain is DVKVTQSSRYLVKRTGEKVFLECVQDMDHENMFWYRQDPGLGLRLIYFSYDVKMKEKGDIPEGYSVSREKKERFSLILESASTNQTSMYLCASSLSTSGRTYEQYFGPGTRLTVT.

The chain recombines TRBV30 with TRBJ2-3, with D tentatively TRBD1 or TRBD2 (7 bases each). The germline CDR1 and CDR2 sequences are GTSNPN and SVGIG (reference sequence). Deletions cut 8 bases from V and 1 base from J, with 13 bases between. The CDR3 is 13 residues long. The CDR3 region is CAQGGEGTDTQYF. For the CDR3, the DNA is TGTGCCCAGGGGGGGGAGGGCACAGATACGCAGTATTTT.

V and J are TRBV27 and TRBJ1-5, with D hard to call. Germline V gives CDR1 MNHEY, CDR2 SMNVEV (reference sequence). This CDR3 has 15 residues. V was clipped by 0 bases and J by 4 bases, with 10 bases between them. CDR3 amino acids: CASSLSMLGNQPQHF. The CDR3 bases are TGTGCCAGCAGTTTATCGATGCTTGGGAATCAGCCCCAGCATTTT.

The rearrangement uses TRBV16 and TRBJ2-7; D might be TRBD2 (5 bases). Germline V gene lookup returns CDR1 KGHSY and CDR2 FQNENV. This CDR3 region has 17 residues. The V end lost 4 bases, the J end lost 7 bases, and 26 bases lay between the germline ends. The CDR3 sequence: CASSPSTGGSRRWEQYF. CDR3 DNA sequence: TGTGCCAGCAGCCCCTCAACGGGTGGCTCCCGGAGGTGGGAGCAGTACTTC.

V usage is TRBV14 and J usage is TRBJ1-2; 7 positions match TRBD1. The CDR3 has 16 amino acids. After removal of 4 bases from V and 5 bases from J, the junction contained 13 bases not matched to a gene. Germline V gives CDR1 SGHDN, CDR2 FVKESK. The chain's CDR3 is CASSPIYRGLGYGYTF. The CDR3 nucleotides are TGTGCCAGCAGCCCAATATACAGGGGTCTTGGGTATGGCTACACCTTC. Combining the CDR3 with reference TRBV14 and TRBJ1-2 gives the whole variable domain EAGVTQFPSHSVIEKGQTVTLRCDPISGHDNLYWYRRVMGKEIKFLLHFVKESKQDESGMPNNRFLAERTGGTYSTLKVQPAELEDSGVYFCASSPIYRGLGYGYTFGSGTRLTVV.

This rearrangement joins TRBV6-6 to TRBJ2-3, with D possibly being TRBD1 or TRBD2 (5 bases each). Germline lookup yields CDR1 MNHNY and CDR2 SVGAGI (reference sequence). CDR3 length: 14 residues. The ends were cut back, 6 bases at V and 4 bases at J, with 14 bases in the middle. Here the CDR3 reads CASRPGPRPDTQYF. CDR3 sequence (DNA): TGTGCCAGCAGGCCGGGACCGCGTCCAGATACGCAGTATTTT.

This chain joins TRBV4-1 and TRBJ1-5, with D possibly matching TRBD1 (5 bases). Trimming left V 3 bases short and J 0 bases short, with 15 bases between. Looked up from germline, CDR1 is MGHRA and CDR2 is YSYEKL. The CDR3 is 17 amino acids. The CDR3 reads CASSQRTDTNSNQPQHF. The CDR3 nucleotides read TGCGCCAGCAGCCAGAGGACGGACACTAATAGCAATCAGCCCCAGCATTTT.